The next 3 T cell receptor beta chains were all read from a single sample in a study of cytomegalovirus exposure and HLA in healthy donors (dated by TCRdb to about 2017). The library was prepared using the immunoSEQ multiplex PCR assay. For the multiplex PCR, a mixture combining 60 forward primers for TCR Vbeta segments and 13 reverse primers for TCR Jbeta segments was used. Imported from immuneACCESS, the table was reduced by TCRdb to in-frame sequences with V and J called. These copies leave out some clones; in studies compared against another copy, an unresolved V gene accounts for under half, and the cause of the remainder is not known. The sample data list some 56,000 clones, and less than 70% of these were observed just once. Jointly, the top ten make up 10% to 15% of the sample. The material sequenced was PBMCs. Every receptor here comes from a human donor in good health.

This clone has only a few counts. The chain couples TRBV18 to TRBJ2-1; 8 nucleotides line up with TRBD1. V lost 4 bases to trimming and J lost 1 base; unmatched junction nucleotides: 3. This CDR3 has 15 amino acids. Germline values: CDR1 KGHSH, CDR2 LQKENI. CDR3: CASSHRTGSYNEQFF. CDR3 sequence (DNA): TGTGCCAGCTCACACCGGACAGGGTCCTACAATGAGCAGTTCTTC.

The table lists this clone with a few counts. The rearrangement uses TRBV7-9 and TRBJ2-5; TRBD2 matches at 7 bases. The germline V gene encodes CDR1 SEHNR and CDR2 FQNEAQ (reference sequence). The CDR3 runs 18 residues. V lost 4 bases, J lost 3 bases, and 17 bases stayed unmatched. The chain's CDR3 is CASSSRDHRGGLEETQYF. The CDR3 DNA reads TGTGCCAGCAGCTCCCGGGACCACCGCGGGGGTTTGGAAGAGACCCAGTACTTC.

The rearrangement joins TRBV5-1 to TRBJ2-7; TRBD1 matches 12 bases. Germline lookup yields CDR1 SGHRS and CDR2 YFSETQ. The CDR3 is 15 residues long. Trimming at V came to 0 bases and at J to 7 bases, leaving 5 bases not matched to a gene. This chain's CDR3 is CASSLGDRGPGEQYF. In DNA form, the CDR3 reads TGCGCCAGCAGCTTGGGGGACAGGGGGCCGGGGGAGCAGTACTTC.